This T cell receptor beta chain appears in the sequencing data of a study of spatial heterogeneity in lung cancer. The overall study: TCR and UMI combinations that were unique each appeared, on average, more than ten times in raw reads. General study results and limits: The appearance of ubiquitous expanded tumor TCRs in blood was greater at resection than follow-up.

TCR cDNA molecules each had a unique molecular identifier. TCRdb re-analysed the 5' RACE reads in MiXCR, keeping a single row per CDR3 protein. The sample has 40,000 to 50,000 distinct CDR3 sequences, 7.6% seen once; the top ten hold roughly an eighth. This CDR3 has 14 amino acids. Trimming pared 8 bases from V and 0 bases from J, leaving 13 bases between. CDR1 is KGHSH and CDR2 is LQKENI in the germline V gene. Sample share makes this clonotype medium-sized. No antigen is known for it. Regarding time point: sample taken at primary tumor resection. The authors sequenced whole RNA from tumor, nontumor lung or frozen PBMC without sorting.

The sample was PBMCs, taken at surgery. The chain joins TRBV18 to TRBJ1-1, with a possible D match to TRBD1 (6 bases). This clonotype was obtained from a female donor with early-stage non-small cell lung cancer. The CDR3 is CASIHRDVNTEAFF. DNA of the CDR3: TGTGCCAGCATACACAGGGATGTGAACACTGAAGCTTTCTTT.